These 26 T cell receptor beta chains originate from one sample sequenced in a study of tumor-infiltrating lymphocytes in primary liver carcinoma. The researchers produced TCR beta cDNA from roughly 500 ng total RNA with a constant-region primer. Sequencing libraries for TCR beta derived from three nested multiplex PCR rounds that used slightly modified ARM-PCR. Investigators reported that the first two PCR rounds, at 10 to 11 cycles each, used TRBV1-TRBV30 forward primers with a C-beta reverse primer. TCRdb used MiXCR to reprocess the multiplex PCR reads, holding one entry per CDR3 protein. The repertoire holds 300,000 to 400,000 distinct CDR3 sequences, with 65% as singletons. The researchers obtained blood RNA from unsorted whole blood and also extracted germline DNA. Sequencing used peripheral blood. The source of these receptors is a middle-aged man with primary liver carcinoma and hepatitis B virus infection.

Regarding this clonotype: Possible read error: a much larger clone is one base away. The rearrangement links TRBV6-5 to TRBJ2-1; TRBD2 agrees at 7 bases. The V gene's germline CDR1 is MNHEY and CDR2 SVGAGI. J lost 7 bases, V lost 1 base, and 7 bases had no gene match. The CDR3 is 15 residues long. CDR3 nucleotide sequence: TGTGCCAGCAGTTACTATTGGGAGGGTCGGAATGAGCAGTTCTTC. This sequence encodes CASSYYWEGRNEQFF.

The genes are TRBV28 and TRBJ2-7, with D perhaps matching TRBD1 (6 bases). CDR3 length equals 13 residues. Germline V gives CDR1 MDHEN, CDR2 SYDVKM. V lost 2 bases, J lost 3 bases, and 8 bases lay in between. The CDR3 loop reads CASSLGQYYEQYF. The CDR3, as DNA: TGTGCCAGCAGTTTAGGACAGTACTACGAGCAGTACTTC.

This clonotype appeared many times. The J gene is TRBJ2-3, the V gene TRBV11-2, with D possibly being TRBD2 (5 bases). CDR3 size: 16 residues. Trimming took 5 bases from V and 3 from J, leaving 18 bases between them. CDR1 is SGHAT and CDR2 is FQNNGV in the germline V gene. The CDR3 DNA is TGTGCCAGCAGCCCTGGGGTAGCGATTAAAACAGATACGCAGTATTTT. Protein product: CASSPGVAIKTDTQYF.

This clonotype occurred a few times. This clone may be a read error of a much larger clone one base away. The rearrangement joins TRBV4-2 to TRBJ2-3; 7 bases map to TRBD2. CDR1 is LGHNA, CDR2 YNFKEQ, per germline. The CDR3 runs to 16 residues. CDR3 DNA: TGTGCCAGCAGCCATCCCGGGACCTCCCGGGAGGATACGCTGTATTTT. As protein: CASSHPGTSREDTLYF.

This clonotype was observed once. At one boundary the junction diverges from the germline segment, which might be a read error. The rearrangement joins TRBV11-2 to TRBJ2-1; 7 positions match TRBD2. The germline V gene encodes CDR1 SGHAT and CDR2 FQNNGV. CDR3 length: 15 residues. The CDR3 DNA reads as TGTGCCACCAGCTTAGACCAGCGGGAAGACAATGAGCAGTTCTTC. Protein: CATSLDQREDNEQFF.

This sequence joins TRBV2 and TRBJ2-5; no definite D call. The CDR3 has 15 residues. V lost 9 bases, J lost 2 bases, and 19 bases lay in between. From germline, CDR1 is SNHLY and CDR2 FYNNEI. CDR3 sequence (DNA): TGTGCCAGTGCACCGGGCCTCGACCTGCAAGAGACCCAGTACTTC. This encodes CASAPGLDLQETQYF.

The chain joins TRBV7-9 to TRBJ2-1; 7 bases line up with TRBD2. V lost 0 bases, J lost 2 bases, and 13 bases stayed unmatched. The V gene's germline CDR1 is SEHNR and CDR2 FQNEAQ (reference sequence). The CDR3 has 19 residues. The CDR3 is CASSLAIGSSGIPYNEQFF. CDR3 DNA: TGTGCCAGCAGCTTAGCCATAGGAAGCAGCGGGATACCCTACAATGAGCAGTTCTTC.

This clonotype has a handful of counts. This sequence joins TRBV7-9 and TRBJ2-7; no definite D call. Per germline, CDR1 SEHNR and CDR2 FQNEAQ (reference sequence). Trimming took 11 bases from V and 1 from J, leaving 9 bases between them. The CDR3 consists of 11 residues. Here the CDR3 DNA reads TGTGCCTCCGGACGGTCCTACGAGCAGTACTTC. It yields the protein CASGRSYEQYF.

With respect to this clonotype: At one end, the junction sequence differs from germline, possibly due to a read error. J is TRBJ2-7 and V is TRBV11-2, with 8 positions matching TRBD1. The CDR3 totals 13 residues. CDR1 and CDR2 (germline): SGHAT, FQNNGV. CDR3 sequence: CVSEDRATYEQYF. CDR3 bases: TGTGTCAGCGAGGACAGGGCAACCTACGAGCAGTACTTC.

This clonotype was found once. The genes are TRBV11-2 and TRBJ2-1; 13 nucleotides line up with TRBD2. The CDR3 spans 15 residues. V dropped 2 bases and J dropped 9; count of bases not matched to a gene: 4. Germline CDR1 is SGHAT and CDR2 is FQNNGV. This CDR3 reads CASSLLLAGGAEQFF. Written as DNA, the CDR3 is TGTGCCAGCAGCTTACTACTAGCGGGAGGGGCTGAGCAGTTCTTC.

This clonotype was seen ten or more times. The CDR3 sequence is CASSYSTSGRASEQYF. CDR3 in DNA: TGTGCCAGCAGTTACTCGACTAGCGGGAGGGCGAGCGAGCAGTACTTC. The chain recombines TRBV6-5 with TRBJ2-7; TRBD2 matches 14 bases. In germline, CDR1 is MNHEY, CDR2 SVGAGI. The CDR3 has 16 amino acids. The trim removed 0 bases at V and 6 bases at J, leaving 4 bases unmatched.

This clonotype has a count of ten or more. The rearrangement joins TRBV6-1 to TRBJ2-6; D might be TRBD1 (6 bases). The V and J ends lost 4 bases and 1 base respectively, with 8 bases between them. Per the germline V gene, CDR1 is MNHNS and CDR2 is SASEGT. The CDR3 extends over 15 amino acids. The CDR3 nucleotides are TGTGCCAGCAGTGTAACAGGGTCTGGGGCCAACGTCCTGACTTTC. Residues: CASSVTGSGANVLTF.

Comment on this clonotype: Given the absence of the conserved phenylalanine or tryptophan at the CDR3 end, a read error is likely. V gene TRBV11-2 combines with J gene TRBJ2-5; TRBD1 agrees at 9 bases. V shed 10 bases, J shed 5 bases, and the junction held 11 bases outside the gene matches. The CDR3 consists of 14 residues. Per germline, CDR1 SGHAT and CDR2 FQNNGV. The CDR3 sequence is CATSPAGQGETQYL. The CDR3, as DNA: TGTGCCACCAGTCCCGCAGGACAGGGGGAGACCCAGTACCTC.

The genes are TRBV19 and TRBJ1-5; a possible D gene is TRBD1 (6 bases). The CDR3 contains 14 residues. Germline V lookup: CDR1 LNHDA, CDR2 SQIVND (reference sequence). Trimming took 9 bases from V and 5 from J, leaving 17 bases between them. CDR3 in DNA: TGTGCCAGCACTGGGGGCAGGGGTGATCAGCCCCAGCATTTT. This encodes CASTGGRGDQPQHF.

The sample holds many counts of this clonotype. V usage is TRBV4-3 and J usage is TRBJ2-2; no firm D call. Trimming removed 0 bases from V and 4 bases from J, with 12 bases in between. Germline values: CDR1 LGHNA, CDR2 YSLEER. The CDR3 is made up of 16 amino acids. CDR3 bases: TGCGCCAGCAGCCAAGAATATGAGCGAATCACCGGGGAGCTGTTTTTT. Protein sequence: CASSQEYERITGELFF.

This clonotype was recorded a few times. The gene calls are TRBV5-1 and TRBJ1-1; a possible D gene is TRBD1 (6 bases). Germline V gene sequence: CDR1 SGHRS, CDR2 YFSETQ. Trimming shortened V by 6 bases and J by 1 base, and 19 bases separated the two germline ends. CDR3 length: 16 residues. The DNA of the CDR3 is TGCGCCAGCACCTCCTCGGCAGGGGAATGGAACACTGAAGCTTTCTTT. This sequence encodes CASTSSAGEWNTEAFF.

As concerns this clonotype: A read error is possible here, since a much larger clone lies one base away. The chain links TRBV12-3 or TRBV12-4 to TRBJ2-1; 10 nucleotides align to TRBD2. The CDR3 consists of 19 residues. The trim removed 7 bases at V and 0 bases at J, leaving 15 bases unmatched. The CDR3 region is CASNLSGTSALSSYNEQFF. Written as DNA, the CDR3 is TGTGCCAGCAATCTTTCCGGGACTAGCGCGTTGAGCTCCTACAATGAGCAGTTCTTC.

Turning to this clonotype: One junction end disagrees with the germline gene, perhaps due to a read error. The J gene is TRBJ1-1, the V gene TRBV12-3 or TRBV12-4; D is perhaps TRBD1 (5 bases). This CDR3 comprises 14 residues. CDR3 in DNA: TGTGTCAGCAGTTTGACTGGGGGGAACACTGAAGCTTTCTTT. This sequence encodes CVSSLTGGNTEAFF.

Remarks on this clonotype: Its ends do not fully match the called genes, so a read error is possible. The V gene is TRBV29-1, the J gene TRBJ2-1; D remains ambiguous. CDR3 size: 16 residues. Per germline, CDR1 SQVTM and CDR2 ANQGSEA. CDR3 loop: CSVEDPDRSSYKEQFF. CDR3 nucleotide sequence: TGCAGCGTGGAAGATCCAGATCGGAGCTCCTACAAAGAGCAGTTCTTC.

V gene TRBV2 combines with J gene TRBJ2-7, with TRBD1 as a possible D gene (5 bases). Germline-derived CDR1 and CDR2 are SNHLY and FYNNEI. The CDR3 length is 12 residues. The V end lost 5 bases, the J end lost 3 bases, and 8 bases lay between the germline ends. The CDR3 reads CASSIQGYEQYF. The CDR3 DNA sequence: TGTGCCAGCAGTATTCAGGGCTACGAGCAGTACTTC.

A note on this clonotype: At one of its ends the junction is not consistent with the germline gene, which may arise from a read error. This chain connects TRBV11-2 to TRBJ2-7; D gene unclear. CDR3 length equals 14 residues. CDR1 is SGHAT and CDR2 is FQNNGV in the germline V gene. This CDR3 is CVSSLGVLSYEQYF. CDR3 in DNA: TGTGTCAGCAGCTTAGGTGTCTTGAGCTACGAGCAGTACTTC.

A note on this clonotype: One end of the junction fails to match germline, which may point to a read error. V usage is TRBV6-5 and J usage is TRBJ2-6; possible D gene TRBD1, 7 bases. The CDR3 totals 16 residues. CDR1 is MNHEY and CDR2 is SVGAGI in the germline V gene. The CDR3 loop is CASRTGTRSGANVMTF. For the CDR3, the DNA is TGTGCCAGCAGGACAGGGACTCGGTCTGGGGCCAACGTCATGACTTTC.

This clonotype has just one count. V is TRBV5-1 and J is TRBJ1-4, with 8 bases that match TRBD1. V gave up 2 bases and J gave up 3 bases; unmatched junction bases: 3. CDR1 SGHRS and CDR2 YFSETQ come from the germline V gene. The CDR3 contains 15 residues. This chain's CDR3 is CASSLWTGSNEKLFF. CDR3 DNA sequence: TGCGCCAGCAGCTTATGGACAGGGTCTAATGAAAAACTGTTTTTT.

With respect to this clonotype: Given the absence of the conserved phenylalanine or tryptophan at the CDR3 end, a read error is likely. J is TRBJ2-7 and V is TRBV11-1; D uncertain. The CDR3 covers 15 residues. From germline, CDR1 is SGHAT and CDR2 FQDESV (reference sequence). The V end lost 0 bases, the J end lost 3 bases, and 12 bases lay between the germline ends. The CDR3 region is CASSLALDRCYEQYI. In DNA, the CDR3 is TGTGCCAGCAGCTTAGCGCTGGACCGTTGCTACGAGCAGTACATC.

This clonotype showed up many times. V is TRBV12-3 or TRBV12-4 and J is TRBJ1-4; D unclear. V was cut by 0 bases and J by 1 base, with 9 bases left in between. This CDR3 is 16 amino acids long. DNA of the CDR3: TGTGCCAGCAGTTTAGCTTTGGGGAGAACTAATGAAAAACTGTTTTTT. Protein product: CASSLALGRTNEKLFF.

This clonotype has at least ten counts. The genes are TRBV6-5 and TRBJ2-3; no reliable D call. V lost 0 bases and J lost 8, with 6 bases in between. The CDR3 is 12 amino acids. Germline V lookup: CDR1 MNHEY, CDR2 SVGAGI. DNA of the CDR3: TGTGCCAGCAGTTACTCTATGAGTACGCAGTATTTT. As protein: CASSYSMSTQYF.